This TCR beta chain was sequenced for a study of CDR3 diversity in severe acne (dated by TCRdb to between 2018 and 2020). The germline V gene (reference sequence) specifies MNHNY as CDR1 and SVGAGI as CDR2. The CDR3 measures 10 amino acids from cysteine to phenylalanine. The kept DNA is CDR3 alone, 30 bases in frame from the first base. The junction shows trimming of 9 bases on V and 8 bases on J, plus 10 bases between the germline ends. The library was produced with PCR. The data were produced on an Illumina HiSeq 2000. The public reads were quality trimmed at Q25 with fastp and then assembled into clones with MiXCR by TCRdb, keeping productive beta chains. Every entry covers one CDR3 protein and lists the most common genes and DNA from its rows. This sample lists approximately 97,000 distinct CDR3 sequences; approximately 47% were detected once. The biggest ten clones account for around 11% of the sample.

This clonotype was seen ten or more times. This clone's antigen is unknown. The record has no base qualities; no much larger clone is one base away. This TCR was sampled from a male donor with acne. Material: blood. The rearrangement combines TRBV6-6 with TRBJ1-1; the D gene is unclear. The CDR3 region: CASETVEAFF. The DNA is as follows: TGTGCCAGTGAGACGGTGGAAGCTTTCTTT.